The T cell receptor beta chain under discussion was sequenced for a study of cytomegalovirus exposure and HLA in healthy donors. Germline CDR1 SGHTA, CDR2 FQGNSA. The V gene end was trimmed by 5 bases and the J gene end by 7 bases; junction bases not matched to a gene: 4. The CDR3 is 13 amino acids. Repertoires were generated with immunoSEQ multiplex PCR, while TCRdb's copy carries only in-frame clones and drops some. The sample includes tens of thousands of clones, around four fifths of them seen just once. The chain couples TRBV7-2 to TRBJ1-3; the match to TRBD1 covers 8 bases. Input material: PBMCs. The sequence derives from a man aged 25-45 years in good health and CMV-seronegative. The CDR3 region has the DNA TGTGCCAGCAGCCTGACAGGGGATAACACCATATATTTT. Its protein is CASSLTGDNTIYF. The full variable domain, rest sourced from reference TRBV7-2 and TRBJ1-3, is GAGVSQSPSNKVTEKGKDVELRCDPISGHTALYWYRQSLGQGLEFLIYFQGNSAPDKSGLPSDRFSAERTGGSVSTLTIQRTQQEDSAVYLCASSLTGDNTIYFGEGSWLTVV.